This T cell receptor (beta chain) originates from a study of control samples from healthy donors and cancer patients. The table came from immunoSEQ multiplex PCR; TCRdb's copy has only in-frame clones and leaves some out. The profile shows fewer than 90,000 clones, 85% to 90% of them singletons. The source of this sequence is a woman aged 55 to 70 with head and neck cancer. The sequenced sample was PBMCs.

CDR3: CASSSRVLLTDTQYF. CDR3 coding DNA: TGTGCCAGCAGCAGCAGGGTCCTACTCACAGATACGCAGTATTTT. This chain connects TRBV5-8 to TRBJ2-3; tentative D call: TRBD1 (5 bases). Trimming left V 4 bases short and J 2 bases short, with 14 bases between. The CDR3 is 15 amino acids. CDR1 SGHTS and CDR2 YDEGEE come from the germline V gene. The variable domain in full, with the rest retrieved from reference TRBV5-8 and TRBJ2-3, is EAGVTQSPTHLIKTRGQQATLRCSPISGHTSVYWYQQALGLGLQFLLWYDEGEERNRGNFPPRFSGRQFPNYSSELNVNALELEDSALYLCASSSRVLLTDTQYFGPGTRLTVL.